This T cell receptor (beta chain) was identified during a study of blood T cell repertoires in COVID-19. In the study overall: Acute and convalescent COVID-19 samples came from the United States, Italy and Spain. PBMCs, B-cell-depleted T cells, or T cells were the source of the cDNA or gDNA that made up the material.

Trimming removed 4 bases from V and 3 bases from J, with 12 bases in between. CDR3 length: 14 residues. Looked up from germline, CDR1 is MGHRA and CDR2 is YSYEKL. Libraries were prepared by immunoSEQ multiplex PCR; TCRdb keeps only in-frame clonotypes and omits some of them. There are approximately 230,000 clones in the sample; 86% occur only once, and 2.2% lies in the top ten. The chain recombines TRBV4-1 with TRBJ1-2; unclear D gene. Sequenced input: peripheral blood. The TCR comes from a man aged 25-40 years who had recovered from COVID-19. CDR3 in amino acids: CASSRQTADYGYTF. The CDR3 coding sequence is TGCGCCAGCAGCCGCCAGACGGCGGACTATGGCTACACCTTC.